The 19 T cell receptor beta chains presented below share a single source sample, sequenced in a study of T cells in Graves' hyperthyroidism and ophthalmopathy. Researchers amplified the TCR beta CDR3 regions from RNA transcripts. Primed by the HTBI set, a first-round RT-PCR was run on the TCR CDR3. Via MiXCR, TCRdb re-called the multiplex PCR reads, giving one row per CDR3 protein. Of approximately 520,000 distinct CDR3 sequences in the sample, around a quarter were seen once. The sample taken for sequencing was blood. The receptor source for this set is a woman between 25 and 40 years old with Graves' ophthalmopathy.

This clonotype appeared many times. The chain couples TRBV2 to TRBJ2-5; D is possibly TRBD1 or TRBD2 (5 bases each). The ends were cut back, 4 bases at V and 3 bases at J, with 15 bases in the middle. Germline V CDR1 and CDR2: SNHLY, FYNNEI. This CDR3 region has 15 residues. In DNA, the CDR3 is TGTGCCAGCAGTGGGATCCGGGACGGTGAAGAGACCCAGTACTTC. Its translation is CASSGIRDGEETQYF.

This clonotype was detected a few times. CDR3 region: CASSESGRSGSVYEQYF. The CDR3 DNA reads as TGTGCCAGCAGTGAAAGTGGGAGGTCAGGGTCTGTCTACGAGCAGTACTTC. The chain carries TRBV6-1 and TRBJ2-7; TRBD2 is a possible D gene (6 bases). Germline assignment: CDR1 MNHNS and CDR2 SASEGT. V was cut by 2 bases and J by 3 bases, with 20 bases left in between. The CDR3 length is 17 residues.

This clonotype has a handful of counts. The chain has TRBV6-1 and TRBJ2-5, with 10 bases identical to TRBD2. The V and J ends lost 7 bases and 5 bases, in that order; junction bases with no gene match: 7. CDR1 and CDR2 from the germline V gene are MNHNS and SASEGT. The CDR3 sequence is 14 residues long. CDR3 DNA: TGTGCCAGCAACGAGCGGGGGGGACGGGAGACCCAGTACTTC. Translation gives CASNERGGRETQYF.

This clonotype was observed at least ten times. This chain joins TRBV6-2 or TRBV6-3 and TRBJ2-7, with 9 bases fitting TRBD1. CDR1 and CDR2 (germline): MNHEY, SVGEGT. The CDR3 length is 12 residues. V was pared by 8 bases and J by 7 bases, with 6 bases of the junction left unmatched. CDR3 region: CASRTGAEEQYF. CDR3 nucleotide sequence: TGTGCCAGCCGGACAGGGGCGGAGGAGCAGTACTTC.

This clonotype was detected only once. The V call is TRBV12-3 or TRBV12-4, the J call TRBJ2-7, with D uncertain. The CDR3 contains 12 residues. V was pared by 4 bases and J by 7 bases, with 11 bases between. The CDR3 here is CASSSEGQEQYF. In DNA form, the CDR3 reads TGTGCCAGCAGTTCCGAAGGGCAAGAGCAGTACTTC.

This clonotype was detected many times. The chain carries TRBV12-3 or TRBV12-4 and TRBJ2-2; no definite D call. The CDR3 has 12 amino acids. Between the trimmed V and J ends, which lost 1 base and 7 bases, there was a span of 4 bases. The CDR3 reads CASSLGIGELFF. DNA of the CDR3: TGTGCCAGCAGTTTAGGTATCGGGGAGCTGTTTTTT.

This clonotype came up a few times. V and J are TRBV12-3 or TRBV12-4 and TRBJ2-7; 10 bases agree with TRBD2. J gave up 3 bases and V 6 bases, and 8 bases lay outside the gene matches. The CDR3 spans 15 residues. CDR3 sequence (DNA): TGTGCCAGCAGCACCTTAGCGGGAGGCATCTACGAGCAGTACTTC. Translating it yields CASSTLAGGIYEQYF.

This clonotype was seen many times. The chain uses TRBV12-3 or TRBV12-4 and TRBJ1-5; tentatively, D is TRBD1 (6 bases). There are 18 residues in the CDR3. The V end lost 3 bases, the J end lost 0 bases, and 18 bases lay between the germline ends. Here the CDR3 reads CASSFGDLGGNSNQPQHF. The DNA of the CDR3 is TGTGCCAGCAGTTTTGGCGATCTGGGGGGCAATAGCAATCAGCCCCAGCATTTT.

In this sample, this clonotype turned up a few times. The chain carries TRBV6-1 and TRBJ1-1; D gene ambiguous. Looked up from germline, CDR1 is MNHNS and CDR2 is SASEGT. This CDR3 has 17 amino acids. Trimming stripped 2 bases from V and 0 bases from J, with 16 bases between. CDR3 sequence: CASSESVVTYMNTEAFF. CDR3 nucleotides: TGTGCCAGCAGTGAATCTGTTGTCACTTACATGAACACTGAAGCTTTCTTT.

This clonotype was detected a few times. This may be a read error, as it is one base from a much larger clone. This chain connects TRBV12-5 to TRBJ1-2, with TRBD1 identical over 10 bases. The CDR3 is made up of 14 amino acids. CDR1 is LGHNT, CDR2 FRNRAP, per germline. This CDR3 is CASAMGTGENGCTF. DNA of the CDR3: TGTGCTAGTGCCATGGGGACAGGGGAAAATGGCTGCACCTTC. The full variable domain, rest sourced from reference TRBV12-5 and TRBJ1-2, is DARVTQTPRHKVTEMGQEVTMRCQPILGHNTVFWYRQTMMQGLELLAYFRNRAPLDDSGMPKDRFSAEMPDATLATLKIQPSEPRDSAVYFCASAMGTGENGCTFGSGTRLTVV.

This chain uses TRBV29-1 with TRBJ1-3, with D unresolved. This CDR3 comprises 17 residues. V lost 3 bases, J lost 0 bases, and 18 bases lay in between. The germline V gene encodes CDR1 SQVTM and CDR2 ANQGSEA. In nucleotides, the CDR3 is TGCAGCGTTGATGAAGGGTCTACCCATCGCTCTGGAAACACCATATATTTT. Translating gives CSVDEGSTHRSGNTIYF.

This clonotype showed up many times. CDR3 region: CRRQVNHEAFF. In DNA form, the CDR3 reads TGCAGGCGACAGGTCAATCATGAAGCTTTCTTT. This rearrangement joins TRBV20-1 to TRBJ1-1, with D maybe TRBD1 (6 bases). The CDR3 contains 11 residues. Germline CDR1 DFQATT, CDR2 SNEGSKA (reference sequence).

This clonotype has at least ten counts. J is TRBJ1-5 and V is TRBV6-5; D might be TRBD1 (6 bases). V was clipped by 4 bases and J by 4 bases, with 20 bases between them. Germline V gene data show CDR1 as MNHEY and CDR2 as SVGAGI. The CDR3 sequence is 17 residues long. CDR3 bases: TGTGCCAGCAGTTTAGGTTTAGGGGACACCAAAAATCAGCCCCAGCATTTT. As protein: CASSLGLGDTKNQPQHF.

Ten or more counts support this clonotype. This rearrangement joins TRBV19 to TRBJ1-1; D remains unclear. Trimming cost V 3 bases and J 7 bases, with 15 bases left between them. The V gene's germline CDR1 is LNHDA and CDR2 SQIVND (reference sequence). The CDR3 extends over 14 amino acids. CDR3 bases: TGTGCCAGTAGTATTACCGGAGCGACCCTTGAAGCTTTCTTT. Its protein product is CASSITGATLEAFF.

This clonotype was seen at least ten times. This chain links TRBV3-1 with TRBJ1-1; 9 bases are a match to TRBD1. The junction had 9 bases not matched to a gene; V was cut back by 5 bases and J by 5 bases. There are 15 residues in the CDR3. Germline V CDR1 and CDR2: LGHDT, YNNKEL (reference sequence). In DNA, the CDR3 is TGTGCCAGCAGCGTAAGTCCGGGACAGGGAACTGAAGCTTTCTTT. Translation gives CASSVSPGQGTEAFF. The variable domain in full, with the rest retrieved from reference TRBV3-1 and TRBJ1-1, is DTAVSQTPKYLVTQMGNDKSIKCEQNLGHDTMYWYKQDSKKFLKIMFSYNNKELIINETVPNRFSPKSPDKAHLNLHINSLELGDSAVYFCASSVSPGQGTEAFFGQGTRLTVV.

This clonotype was seen at least ten times. V and J are TRBV27 and TRBJ1-1; TRBD1 matches 10 bases. CDR3 length: 14 residues. Losses at the gene ends were 4 bases for V and 4 bases for J; bases not matched to a gene: 3. The germline gives CDR1 MNHEY, CDR2 SMNVEV (reference sequence). The CDR3 region has the DNA TGTGCCAGCAGTTGGGGACAGGGGCTCACTGAAGCTTTCTTT. Its translation is CASSWGQGLTEAFF.

The V call is TRBV20-1, the J call TRBJ1-6; D may be TRBD1 (6 bases). Germline CDR1 reads DFQATT; CDR2 reads SNEGSKA (reference sequence). V was trimmed by 6 bases and J by 8 bases, leaving 17 bases between them. The CDR3 spans 14 residues. Here the CDR3 DNA reads TGCAGTGCACGTACGGGACAAGTGGATTCACCCCTCCACTTT. Its translation: CSARTGQVDSPLHF.

This clonotype has at least ten counts. V and J are TRBV6-1 and TRBJ1-1; D remains ambiguous. V was cut by 2 bases and J by 4 bases, with 11 bases left in between. The CDR3 contains 14 residues. Germline V gene data show CDR1 as MNHNS and CDR2 as SASEGT. The CDR3 protein is CASSENSAVTEAFF. DNA for the CDR3: TGTGCCAGCAGTGAAAATTCCGCAGTCACTGAAGCTTTCTTT.

The chain links TRBV12-3 or TRBV12-4 to TRBJ2-7; 7 bases are shared with TRBD1. J gave up 5 bases and V 9 bases, and 13 bases lay outside the gene matches. This CDR3 has 14 amino acids. CDR3 loop: CARLGDRGAHEQYF. The CDR3 DNA follows: TGTGCCAGACTAGGGGACAGAGGTGCCCACGAGCAGTACTTC.